This T cell receptor beta chain was identified during a study of blood T cell repertoires in COVID-19. Assay used: immunoSEQ multiplex PCR; TCRdb lists only in-frame clones, some missing. The sample has under 250,000 clones; approximately 82% are singletons. Trimming shortened V by 6 bases and J by 1 base, and 13 bases separated the two germline ends. The CDR3 extends over 15 amino acids. Germline loops: CDR1 MNHEY, CDR2 SVGAGI. The gene calls are TRBV6-5 and TRBJ1-5; no clear D gene. The sequence was obtained from a woman aged 70-85 years with active or convalescent COVID-19. Sequences were obtained from peripheral blood. The CDR3 DNA follows: TGTGCCAGCAGACCTGTAGGGAGCAGCAATCAGCCCCAGCATTTT. Amino acid sequence: CASRPVGSSNQPQHF.